The 26 T cell receptor beta chains presented below share a single source sample, sequenced in a study of shared clonotypes between healthy human individuals. The repertoire was sequenced with immunoSEQ multiplex PCR; TCRdb's copy has only in-frame clones and lacks some. Altogether about 2 million clones are present, 85% to 95% being singletons, with the ten largest covering 0.1% to 0.15%. The material sequenced was naive CD4+ T cells sorted from blood. Subset of the sample: CD45RA+ positively selected. The receptors shown here come from a man aged 18 to 35 in good health.

The J gene is TRBJ2-1, the V gene TRBV5-4; TRBD2 aligns across 8 bases. After removal of 0 bases from V and 9 bases from J, the junction contained 5 bases not matched to a gene. The CDR3 covers 14 residues. Germline assignment: CDR1 SGHNT and CDR2 YYREEE (reference sequence). The CDR3 nucleotides read TGTGCCAGCAGCTTGGCCGGGCTAGCGGGTGAGCAGTTCTTC. This codes for CASSLAGLAGEQFF.

The chain links TRBV6-5 to TRBJ2-3; D gene uncertain. Trimming pared 5 bases from V and 0 bases from J, leaving 9 bases between. The length of the CDR3 is 14 residues. The germline CDR1 and CDR2 sequences are MNHEY and SVGAGI. The CDR3 loop reads CASSPGFSTDTQYF. In DNA, the CDR3 is TGTGCCAGCAGTCCTGGATTTAGCACAGATACGCAGTATTTT.

The gene calls are TRBV5-1 and TRBJ2-3; the match to TRBD2 covers 13 bases. The germline CDR1 and CDR2 sequences are SGHRS and YFSETQ. V lost 4 bases, J lost 5 bases, and 7 bases stayed unmatched. The CDR3 is made up of 16 amino acids. The CDR3 DNA sequence: TGCGCCAGCAGCAACGAGGGACTAGCGGGATTAGATACGCAGTATTTT. Translated, it gives CASSNEGLAGLDTQYF.

This rearrangement joins TRBV18 to TRBJ2-3; D is perhaps TRBD1 (6 bases). Trimming cost V 1 base and J 6 bases, with 8 bases left between them. This CDR3 region has 13 residues. CDR1 and CDR2 from the germline V gene are KGHSH and LQKENI. CDR3 nucleotide sequence: TGTGCCAGCTCACCACAGGGGGTGGATACGCAGTATTTT. It codes for CASSPQGVDTQYF.

This chain links TRBV5-1 with TRBJ1-3; D unresolved. The CDR3 totals 14 residues. Looked up from germline, CDR1 is SGHRS and CDR2 is YFSETQ. V lost 5 bases to trimming and J lost 0 bases, with 9 bases between them. The CDR3 reads CASSGSISGNTIYF. CDR3 coding DNA: TGCGCCAGCAGTGGCAGCATCTCTGGAAACACCATATATTTT.

The chain couples TRBV5-6 to TRBJ2-5, with 12 bases matching TRBD2. CDR3 length: 19 residues. Germline V gene data show CDR1 as SGHDT and CDR2 as YYEEEE. The junction had 12 bases not matched to a gene; V was cut back by 1 base and J by 2 bases. DNA for the CDR3: TGTGCCAGCAGCTTGCTCCTAGCGGGGGGGCCTGGTCGGCAAGAGACCCAGTACTTC. Translation: CASSLLLAGGPGRQETQYF. Full variable domain (outside the CDR3, taken from reference TRBV5-6 and TRBJ2-5): DAGVTQSPTHLIKTRGQQVTLRCSPKSGHDTVSWYQQALGQGPQFIFQYYEEEERQRGNFPDRFSGHQFPNYSSELNVNALLLGDSALYLCASSLLLAGGPGRQETQYFGPGTRLLVL.

This chain links TRBV4-3 with TRBJ2-5; D remains ambiguous. The CDR3 totals 13 residues. Trimming pared 2 bases from V and 2 bases from J, leaving 6 bases between. Germline loops: CDR1 LGHNA, CDR2 YSLEER. CDR3: CASSQRVQETQYF. CDR3 in DNA: TGCGCCAGCAGCCAACGGGTACAAGAGACCCAGTACTTC.

This clone is a singleton in its sample. The rearrangement links TRBV5-1 to TRBJ2-7; D not certain. Germline V gene lookup returns CDR1 SGHRS and CDR2 YFSETQ. V lost 2 bases, J lost 4 bases, and 16 bases lay in between. CDR3 size: 15 residues. In nucleotides, the CDR3 is TGCGCCAGCAGCTTCGGACGGAGTACCCCTTACGAGCAGTACTTC. Amino acids: CASSFGRSTPYEQYF. Full variable domain (outside the CDR3, taken from reference TRBV5-1 and TRBJ2-7): KAGVTQTPRYLIKTRGQQVTLSCSPISGHRSVSWYQQTPGQGLQFLFEYFSETQRNKGNFPGRFSGRQFSNSRSEMNVSTLELGDSALYLCASSFGRSTPYEQYFGPGTRLTVT.

The rearrangement joins TRBV7-9 to TRBJ2-7; TRBD2 agrees at 9 bases. V lost 2 bases and J lost 2; bases outside the gene matches: 1. This CDR3 contains 14 residues. The germline V gene encodes CDR1 SEHNR and CDR2 FQNEAQ (reference sequence). CDR3 DNA: TGTGCCAGCAGCTTACGGACTAGCGCCTACGAGCAGTACTTC. It is translated as CASSLRTSAYEQYF.

This chain connects TRBV11-3 to TRBJ2-3; D may be TRBD2 (5 bases). The germline V gene encodes CDR1 SGHNT and CDR2 YENEEA. This CDR3 is 14 amino acids long. V lost 6 bases, J lost 0 bases, and 10 bases lay in between. Here the CDR3 DNA reads TGTGCCAGCAGTTCGGACTCTAGCACAGATACGCAGTATTTT. Its protein product is CASSSDSSTDTQYF.

In regard to this clone: This could be a read error, since a much larger clone is one nucleotide away. Other nucleotide sequences in the sample specify the same CDR3. The rearrangement uses TRBV7-9 and TRBJ1-5; 9 bases are shared with TRBD1. The CDR3 covers 17 residues. Germline V CDR1 and CDR2: SEHNR, FQNEAQ (reference sequence). DNA of the CDR3: TGTGCCAGCAGCTTACACCTAGACAGGGGGAGCAATCAGCCCCAGCATTTC. Amino acid sequence: CASSLHLDRGSNQPQHF.

This rearrangement joins TRBV7-8 to TRBJ1-5, with D perhaps matching TRBD1 (5 bases). Trimming cost V 2 bases and J 6 bases, with 8 bases left between them. CDR3 length: 13 residues. Per germline, CDR1 SGHVS and CDR2 FQNEAQ. The CDR3: CASSLRGGQPQHF. The CDR3 DNA sequence: TGTGCCAGCAGCTTACGCGGGGGTCAGCCCCAGCATTTT.

This clone was seen a single time. The chain joins TRBV18 to TRBJ2-7, with D possibly being TRBD2 (6 bases). CDR1 is KGHSH, CDR2 LQKENI, per germline. This CDR3 spans 14 amino acids. V lost 4 bases to trimming and J lost 2 bases, with 12 bases between them. The CDR3 here is CASSQGTSPYEQYF. The CDR3 coding sequence is TGTGCCAGCTCACAAGGGACTTCCCCCTACGAGCAGTACTTC.

This clone was observed a single time. V and J are TRBV2 and TRBJ2-5; D perhaps matches TRBD2 (6 bases). V lost 4 bases, J lost 5 bases, and 11 bases lay in between. This CDR3 is 13 amino acids long. Germline V CDR1 and CDR2: SNHLY, FYNNEI. In nucleotides, the CDR3 is TGTGCCAGCAGTGCGGGGGTAGGGGAGACCCAGTACTTC. The encoded protein is CASSAGVGETQYF.

The chain employs TRBV7-6 and TRBJ2-6; no firm D call. The germline gives CDR1 SGHVS, CDR2 FNYEAQ. Trimming cost V 3 bases and J 5 bases, with 32 bases left between them. CDR3 length: 22 residues. This CDR3 reads CASSFSAAVAATTANWANVLTF. In nucleotides, the CDR3 is TGTGCCAGCAGCTTCTCGGCTGCTGTGGCCGCCACTACCGCTAATTGGGCCAACGTCCTGACTTTC.

The chain carries TRBV5-1 and TRBJ1-2, with TRBD1 identical over 8 bases. CDR3 size: 16 residues. With V trimmed by 1 base and J by 3 bases, 8 bases remained unmatched. Germline loops: CDR1 SGHRS, CDR2 YFSETQ. Here the CDR3 reads CASSLRAGGSDYGYTF. CDR3 nucleotides: TGCGCCAGCAGCTTGCGGGCAGGGGGCTCGGACTATGGCTACACCTTC.

As to this clone: Other nucleotide sequences from this sample produce the same CDR3. The rearrangement links TRBV5-1 to TRBJ1-2; TRBD1 matches 8 bases. Germline CDR1 SGHRS, CDR2 YFSETQ. This CDR3 contains 13 residues. Unmatched junction bases numbered 4, after V lost 2 bases and J lost 7 bases. CDR3 protein: CASSLGQGGGYTF. The CDR3 bases are TGCGCCAGCAGCTTAGGACAGGGCGGTGGCTACACCTTC. Looking up the rest from reference TRBV5-1 and TRBJ1-2 gives the full variable domain: KAGVTQTPRYLIKTRGQQVTLSCSPISGHRSVSWYQQTPGQGLQFLFEYFSETQRNKGNFPGRFSGRQFSNSRSEMNVSTLELGDSALYLCASSLGQGGGYTFGSGTRLTVV.

In this sample, this clone turned up a few times. Other DNA sequences of this sample code for an identical CDR3. The chain recombines TRBV5-1 with TRBJ2-7; 8 nucleotides align to TRBD2. Germline V gene data show CDR1 as SGHRS and CDR2 as YFSETQ. CDR3 length: 14 amino acids. V lost 2 bases to trimming and J lost 0 bases; unmatched junction nucleotides: 1. CDR3 protein: CASSFTSGSYEQYF. CDR3 nucleotide sequence: TGCGCCAGCAGCTTTACTAGCGGCTCCTACGAGCAGTACTTC.

V usage is TRBV2 and J usage is TRBJ2-3, with unresolved D. Germline V gene lookup returns CDR1 SNHLY and CDR2 FYNNEI. V shed 6 bases and J shed 6 bases, with 4 bases lying between them. The CDR3 contains 10 residues. The CDR3, as DNA: TGTGCCAGCAGGTGGGATACGCAGTATTTT. This gives the protein CASRWDTQYF.

This chain joins TRBV19 and TRBJ2-1; D possibly matches TRBD1 or TRBD2 (7 bases each). Germline V gene data show CDR1 as LNHDA and CDR2 as SQIVND (reference sequence). The CDR3 runs to 13 residues. The ends were cut back, 7 bases at V and 6 bases at J, with 13 bases in the middle. This chain's CDR3 is CASTRGGTNEQFF. CDR3 DNA sequence: TGTGCCAGTACCAGGGGGGGTACCAATGAGCAGTTCTTC. Using reference TRBV19 and TRBJ2-1 for the parts outside the CDR3, the full variable domain is DGGITQSPKYLFRKEGQNVTLSCEQNLNHDAMYWYRQDPGQGLRLIYYSQIVNDFQKGDIAEGYSVSREKKESFPLTVTSAQKNPTAFYLCASTRGGTNEQFFGPGTRLTVL.

This rearrangement joins TRBV30 to TRBJ2-7, with TRBD2 as a possible D gene (6 bases). The CDR3 extends over 15 amino acids. CDR1 GTSNPN and CDR2 SVGIG come from the germline V gene (reference sequence). With 2 bases removed from V and 6 bases from J, the gap between germline ends came to 20 bases. The CDR3 coding sequence is TGTGCCTGGAGTAAAGCCGGGACTCAACAACGCGAGCAGTACTTC. It encodes CAWSKAGTQQREQYF.

The chain uses TRBV30 and TRBJ2-1, with D possibly TRBD2 on 5 matching bases. The CDR3 spans 12 residues. Trimming removed 0 bases from V and 9 bases from J, with 9 bases in between. CDR1 is GTSNPN, CDR2 SVGIG, per germline (reference sequence). CDR3 sequence (DNA): TGTGCCTGGAGTGTATATGCGGGTGAGCAGTTCTTC. It yields the protein CAWSVYAGEQFF.

V gene TRBV6-1 combines with J gene TRBJ1-2; 8 nucleotides match TRBD1. The germline gives CDR1 MNHNS, CDR2 SASEGT. J lost 6 bases, V lost 6 bases, and 12 bases had no gene match. This CDR3 has 15 amino acids. The CDR3 DNA reads TGTGCCAGCAGGGGACAGGCCCTCAGGGATAATGGCTACACCTTC. It is translated as CASRGQALRDNGYTF.

The rearrangement joins TRBV5-1 to TRBJ2-2, with D unclear. Trimming removed 5 bases at V and 3 bases at J, with 8 bases between. In germline, CDR1 is SGHRS, CDR2 YFSETQ. The CDR3 length is 13 residues. The CDR3 sequence: CASSIMHTGELFF. The CDR3 region has the DNA TGCGCCAGCAGTATTATGCACACCGGGGAGCTGTTTTTT.

The chain has TRBV6-5 and TRBJ1-1; D is ambiguous. This CDR3 comprises 14 residues. Germline V gene sequence: CDR1 MNHEY, CDR2 SVGAGI. V gave up 0 bases and J gave up 4 bases, with 9 bases separating them. This chain's CDR3 is CASSYSIGSTEAFF. CDR3 DNA: TGTGCCAGCAGTTACTCGATAGGGAGCACTGAAGCTTTCTTT.

The chain carries TRBV5-1 and TRBJ1-5; D is possibly TRBD1 (5 bases). Germline V lookup: CDR1 SGHRS, CDR2 YFSETQ. The CDR3 length is 14 residues. V lost 0 bases and J 6 bases, leaving 10 bases between the germline ends. The CDR3 sequence is CASSLADTLQPQHF. CDR3 nucleotides: TGCGCCAGCAGCTTGGCGGACACGCTTCAGCCCCAGCATTTT.